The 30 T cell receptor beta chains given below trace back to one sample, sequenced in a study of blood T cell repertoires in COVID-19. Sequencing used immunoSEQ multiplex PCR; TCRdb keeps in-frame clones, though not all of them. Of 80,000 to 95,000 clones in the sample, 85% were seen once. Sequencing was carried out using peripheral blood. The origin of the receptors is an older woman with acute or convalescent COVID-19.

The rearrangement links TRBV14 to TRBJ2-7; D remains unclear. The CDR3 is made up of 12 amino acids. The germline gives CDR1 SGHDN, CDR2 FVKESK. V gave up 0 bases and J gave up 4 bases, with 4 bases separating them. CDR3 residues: CASSQDAYEQYV. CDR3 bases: TGTGCCAGCAGCCAAGACGCGTACGAGCAGTACGTC.

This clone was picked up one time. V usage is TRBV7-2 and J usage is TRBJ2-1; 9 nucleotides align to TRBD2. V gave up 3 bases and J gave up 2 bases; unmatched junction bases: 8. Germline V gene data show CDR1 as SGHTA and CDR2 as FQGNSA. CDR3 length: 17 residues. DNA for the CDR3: TGTGCCAGCAGCTTTCCCCTAGCGGGATTTACCTACAATGAGCAGTTCTTC. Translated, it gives CASSFPLAGFTYNEQFF.

CDR3 coding DNA: TGTGCCAGCAAACCTCACGGGACAGGGTTTCACTACGAGCAGTACGTC. Protein sequence: CASKPHGTGFHYEQYV. This chain uses TRBV3-1 (or the pseudogene TRBV3-2) with TRBJ2-7, with 9 bases lining up with TRBD1. V was clipped by 7 bases and J by 3 bases; unmatched bases: 13. The CDR3 contains 16 residues. CDR1 LGHDT and CDR2 YNNKEL come from the germline V gene (reference sequence).

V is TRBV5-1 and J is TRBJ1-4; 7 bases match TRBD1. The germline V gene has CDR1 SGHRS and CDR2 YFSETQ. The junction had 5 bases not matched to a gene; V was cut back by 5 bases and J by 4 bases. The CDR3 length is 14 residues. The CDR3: CASRLQGINEKLFF. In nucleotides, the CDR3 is TGCGCCAGCAGACTACAGGGGATTAATGAAAAACTGTTTTTT.

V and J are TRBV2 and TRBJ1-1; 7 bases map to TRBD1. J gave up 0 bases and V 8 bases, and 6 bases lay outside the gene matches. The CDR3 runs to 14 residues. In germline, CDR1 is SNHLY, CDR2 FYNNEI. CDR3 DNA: TGTGCCAGCCTTGGGGACAGAATGAACACTGAAGCTTTCTTT. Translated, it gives CASLGDRMNTEAFF.

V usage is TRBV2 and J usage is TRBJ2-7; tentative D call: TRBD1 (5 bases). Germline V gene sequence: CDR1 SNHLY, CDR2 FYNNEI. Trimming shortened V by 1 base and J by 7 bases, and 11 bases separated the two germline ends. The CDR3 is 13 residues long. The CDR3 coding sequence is TGTGCCAGCAGTGAAGGGGGCGGTTTGGAGCAGTACGTC. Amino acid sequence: CASSEGGGLEQYV.

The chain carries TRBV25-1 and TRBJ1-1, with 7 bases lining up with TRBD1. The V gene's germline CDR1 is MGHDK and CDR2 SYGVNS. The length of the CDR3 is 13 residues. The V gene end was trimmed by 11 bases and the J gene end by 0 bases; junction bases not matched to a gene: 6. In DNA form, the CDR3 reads TGTGCCGTACAGGGACAGATGAACACTGAAGCTTTCTTT. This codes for CAVQGQMNTEAFF.

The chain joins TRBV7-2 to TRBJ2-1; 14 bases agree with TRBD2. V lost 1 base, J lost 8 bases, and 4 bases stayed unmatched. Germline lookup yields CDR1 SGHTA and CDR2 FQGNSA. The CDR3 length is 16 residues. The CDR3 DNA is TGTGCCAGCAGCTTAGATGGGACTAGCGGGAGTTATGAGCAGTTCTTC. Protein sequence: CASSLDGTSGSYEQFF.

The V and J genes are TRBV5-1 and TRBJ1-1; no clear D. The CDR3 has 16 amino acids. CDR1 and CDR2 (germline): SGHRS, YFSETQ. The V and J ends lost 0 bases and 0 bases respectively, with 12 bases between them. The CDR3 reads CASSLAGSGMNTEAFF. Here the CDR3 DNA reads TGCGCCAGCAGCTTGGCCGGGAGCGGCATGAACACTGAAGCTTTCTTT.

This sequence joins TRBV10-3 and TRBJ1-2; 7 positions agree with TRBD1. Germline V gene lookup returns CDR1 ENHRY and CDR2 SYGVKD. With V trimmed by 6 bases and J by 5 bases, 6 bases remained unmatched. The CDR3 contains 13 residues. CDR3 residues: CAISATTGYGYTF. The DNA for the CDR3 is TGTGCCATCAGCGCCACGACAGGGTATGGCTACACCTTC.

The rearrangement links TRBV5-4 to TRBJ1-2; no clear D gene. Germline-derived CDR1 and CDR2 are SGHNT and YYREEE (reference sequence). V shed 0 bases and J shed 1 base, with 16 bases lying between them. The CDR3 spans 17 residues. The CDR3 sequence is CASSLDYGSTVNYGYTF. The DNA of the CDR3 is TGTGCCAGCAGCTTGGACTACGGGAGTACGGTTAACTATGGCTACACCTTC.

CDR3 amino acids: CATVRTGTRLSYEQYV. Written as DNA, the CDR3 is TGTGCCACCGTTCGAACCGGGACTAGACTTTCCTACGAGCAGTACGTC. The chain carries TRBV24-1 and TRBJ2-7, with 8 bases lining up with TRBD2. With V trimmed by 9 bases and J by 1 base, 13 bases remained unmatched. The CDR3 sequence is 16 residues long. The germline V gene encodes CDR1 KGHDR and CDR2 SFDVKD.

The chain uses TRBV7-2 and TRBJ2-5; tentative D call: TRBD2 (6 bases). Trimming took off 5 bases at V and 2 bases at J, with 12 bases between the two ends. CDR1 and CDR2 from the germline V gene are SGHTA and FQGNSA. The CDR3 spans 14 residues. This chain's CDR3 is CASSRTILQETQYF. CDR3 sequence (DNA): TGTGCCAGCAGCCGGACTATCTTACAAGAGACCCAGTACTTC.

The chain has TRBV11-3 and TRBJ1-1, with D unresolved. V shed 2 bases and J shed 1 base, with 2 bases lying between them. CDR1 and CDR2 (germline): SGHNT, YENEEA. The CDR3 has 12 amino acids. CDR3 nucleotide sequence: TGTGCCAGCAGCTTACAGAACACTGAAGCTTTCTTT. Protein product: CASSLQNTEAFF.

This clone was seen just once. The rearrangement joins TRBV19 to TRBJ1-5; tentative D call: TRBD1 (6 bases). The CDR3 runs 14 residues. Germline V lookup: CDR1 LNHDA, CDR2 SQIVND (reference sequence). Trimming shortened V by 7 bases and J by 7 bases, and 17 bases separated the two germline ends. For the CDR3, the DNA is TGTGCCAGTATCCCATGGGTAGGGGGACAGCCCCAGCATTTT. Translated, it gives CASIPWVGGQPQHF.

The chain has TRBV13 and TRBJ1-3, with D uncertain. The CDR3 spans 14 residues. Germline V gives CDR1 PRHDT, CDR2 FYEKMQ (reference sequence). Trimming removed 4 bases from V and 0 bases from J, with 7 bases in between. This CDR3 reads CASSYSGSGNTIYF. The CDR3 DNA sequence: TGTGCCAGCAGCTACTCAGGCTCTGGAAACACCATATATTTT. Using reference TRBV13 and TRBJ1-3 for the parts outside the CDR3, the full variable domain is AAGVIQSPRHLIKEKRETATLKCYPIPRHDTVYWYQQGPGQDPQFLISFYEKMQSDKGSIPDRFSAQQFSDYHSELNMSSLELGDSALYFCASSYSGSGNTIYFGEGSWLTVV.

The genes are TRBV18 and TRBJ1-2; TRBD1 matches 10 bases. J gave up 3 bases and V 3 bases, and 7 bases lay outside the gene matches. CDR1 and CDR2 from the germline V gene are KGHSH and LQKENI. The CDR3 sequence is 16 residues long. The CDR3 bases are TGTGCCAGCTCACCCCCGGGGGGACAGGGGCACTATGGCTACACCTTC. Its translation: CASSPPGGQGHYGYTF. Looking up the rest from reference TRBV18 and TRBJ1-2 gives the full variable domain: NAGVMQNPRHLVRRRGQEARLRCSPMKGHSHVYWYRQLPEEGLKFMVYLQKENIIDESGMPKERFSAEFPKEGPSILRIQQVVRGDSAAYFCASSPPGGQGHYGYTFGSGTRLTVV.

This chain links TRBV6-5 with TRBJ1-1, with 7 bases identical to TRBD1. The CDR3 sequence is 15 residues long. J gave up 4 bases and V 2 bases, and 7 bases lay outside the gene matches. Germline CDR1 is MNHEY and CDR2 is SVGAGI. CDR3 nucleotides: TGTGCCAGCAGTTACCAGGAGACAGGGACCACTGAAGCTTTCTTT. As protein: CASSYQETGTTEAFF.

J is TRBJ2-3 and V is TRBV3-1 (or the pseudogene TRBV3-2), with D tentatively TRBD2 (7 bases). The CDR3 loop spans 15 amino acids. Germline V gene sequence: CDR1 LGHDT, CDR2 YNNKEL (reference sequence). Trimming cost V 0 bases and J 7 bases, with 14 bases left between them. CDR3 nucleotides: TGTGCCAGCAGCCAAGATAGGGGGGGCTGGAATACGCAGTATTTT. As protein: CASSQDRGGWNTQYF.

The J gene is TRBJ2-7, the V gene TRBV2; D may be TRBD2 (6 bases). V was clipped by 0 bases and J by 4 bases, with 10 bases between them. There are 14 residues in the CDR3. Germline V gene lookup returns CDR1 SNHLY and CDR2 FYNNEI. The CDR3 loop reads CASSEARGNYEQYV. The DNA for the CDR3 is TGTGCCAGCAGTGAAGCTCGGGGGAATTACGAGCAGTACGTC.

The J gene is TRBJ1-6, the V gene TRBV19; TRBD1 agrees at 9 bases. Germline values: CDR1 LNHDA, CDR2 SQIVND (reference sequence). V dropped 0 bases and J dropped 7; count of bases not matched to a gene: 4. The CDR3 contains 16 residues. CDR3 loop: CASSIELGQGNSPLHF. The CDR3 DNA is TGTGCCAGTAGTATAGAATTGGGACAGGGAAATTCACCCCTCCACTTT.

CDR3: CATRKQGFEQYV. CDR3 nucleotides: TGTGCCACCAGAAAACAGGGGTTCGAGCAGTACGTC. The chain joins TRBV24-1 to TRBJ2-7; TRBD1 matches at 7 bases. CDR3 size: 12 residues. CDR1 is KGHDR and CDR2 is SFDVKD in the germline V gene. V shed 7 bases, J shed 6 bases, and the junction held 5 bases outside the gene matches.

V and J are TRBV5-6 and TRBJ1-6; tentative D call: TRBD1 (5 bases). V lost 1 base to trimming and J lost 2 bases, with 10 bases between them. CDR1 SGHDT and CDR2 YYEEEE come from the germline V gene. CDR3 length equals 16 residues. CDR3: CASSLSGLPYNSPLHF. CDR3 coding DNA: TGTGCCAGCAGCTTGTCAGGGTTGCCCTATAATTCACCCCTCCACTTT.

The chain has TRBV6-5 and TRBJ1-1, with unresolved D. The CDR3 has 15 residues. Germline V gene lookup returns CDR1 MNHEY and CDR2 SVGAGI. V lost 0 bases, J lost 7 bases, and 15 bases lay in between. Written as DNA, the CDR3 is TGTGCCAGCAGTTACTCTGGCCGATATACGGGTGAAGCTTTCTTT. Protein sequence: CASSYSGRYTGEAFF.

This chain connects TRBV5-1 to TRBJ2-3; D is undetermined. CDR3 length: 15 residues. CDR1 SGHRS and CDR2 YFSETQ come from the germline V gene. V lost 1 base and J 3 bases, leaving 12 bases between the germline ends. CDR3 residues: CASSLSLGMTDTQYF. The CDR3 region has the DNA TGCGCCAGCAGCTTGTCTCTAGGAATGACAGATACGCAGTATTTT.

CDR3 loop: CASSPRDRPNTEAFF. The DNA for the CDR3 is TGTGCCAGCAGCCCCCGGGACAGGCCGAACACTGAAGCTTTCTTT. The chain joins TRBV14 to TRBJ1-1; TRBD1 matches 8 bases. The V segment lost 4 bases and the J segment 1 base; nucleotides outside the gene matches: 5. The length of the CDR3 is 15 residues. From germline, CDR1 is SGHDN and CDR2 FVKESK.

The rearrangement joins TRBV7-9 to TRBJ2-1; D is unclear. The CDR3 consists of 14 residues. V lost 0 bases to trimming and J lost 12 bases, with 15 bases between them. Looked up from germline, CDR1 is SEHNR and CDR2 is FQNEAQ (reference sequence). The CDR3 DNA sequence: TGTGCCAGCAGCTTAGCGACGGCTCCAGCAGGGCAGTTCTTC. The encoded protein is CASSLATAPAGQFF.

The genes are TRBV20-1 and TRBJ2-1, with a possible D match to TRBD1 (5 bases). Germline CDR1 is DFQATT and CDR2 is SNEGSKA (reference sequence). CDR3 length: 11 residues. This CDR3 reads CRLGRTHEQFF. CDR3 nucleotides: TGCAGGTTGGGGCGCACGCATGAGCAGTTCTTC.

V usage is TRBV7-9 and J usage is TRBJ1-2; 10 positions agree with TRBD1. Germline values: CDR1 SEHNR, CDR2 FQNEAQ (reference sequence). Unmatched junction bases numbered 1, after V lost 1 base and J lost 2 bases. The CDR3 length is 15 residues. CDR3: CASSLETGGNYGYTF. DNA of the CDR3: TGTGCCAGCAGCTTAGAGACAGGGGGCAACTATGGCTACACCTTC. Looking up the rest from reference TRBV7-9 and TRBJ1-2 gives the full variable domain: DTGVSQNPRHKITKRGQNVTFRCDPISEHNRLYWYRQTLGQGPEFLTYFQNEAQLEKSRLLSDRFSAERPKGSFSTLEIQRTEQGDSAMYLCASSLETGGNYGYTFGSGTRLTVV.

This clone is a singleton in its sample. CDR3 loop: CASSLTGASSYNEQFF. For the CDR3, the DNA is TGTGCCAGCAGCTTAACGGGAGCGAGCTCCTACAATGAGCAGTTCTTC. V and J are TRBV13 and TRBJ2-1; maybe TRBD2 (6 bases). Trimming stripped 2 bases from V and 0 bases from J, with 11 bases between. The length of the CDR3 is 16 residues. Germline V CDR1 and CDR2: PRHDT, FYEKMQ (reference sequence). The full variable domain, in which reference TRBV13 and TRBJ2-1 provide the parts outside the CDR3, is AAGVIQSPRHLIKEKRETATLKCYPIPRHDTVYWYQQGPGQDPQFLISFYEKMQSDKGSIPDRFSAQQFSDYHSELNMSSLELGDSALYFCASSLTGASSYNEQFFGPGTRLTVL.